The T cell receptor (beta chain) under discussion was sequenced for a study of response to subunit inactivated influenza vaccine. Broader study findings: Authors suggested seasonal influenza vaccinations each recruit few new T cells.

Germline-derived CDR1 and CDR2 are SQVTM and ANQGSEA. The CDR3 runs 12 residues. Trimming removed 2 bases at V and 2 bases at J, with 7 bases between. This clonotype came up a few times. Its antigen is undetermined. A single record per CDR3 protein comes from TCRdb applying MiXCR to the RT-PCR reads. The table shows 540,000 or so distinct CDR3 sequences, with 10% to 15% occurring only once. The chain recombines TRBV29-1 with TRBJ2-7; D possibly corresponds to TRBD1 (6 bases). The TCR was taken from a man in his fifties or sixties who received an inactivated influenza vaccine. Specimen: PBMCs from blood, collected 40 to 50 days after vaccination. CDR3 sequence reads: CSVEKGAYEQYF. The CDR3 coding sequence is TGCAGCGTTGAAAAGGGGGCCTACGAGCAGTACTTC.